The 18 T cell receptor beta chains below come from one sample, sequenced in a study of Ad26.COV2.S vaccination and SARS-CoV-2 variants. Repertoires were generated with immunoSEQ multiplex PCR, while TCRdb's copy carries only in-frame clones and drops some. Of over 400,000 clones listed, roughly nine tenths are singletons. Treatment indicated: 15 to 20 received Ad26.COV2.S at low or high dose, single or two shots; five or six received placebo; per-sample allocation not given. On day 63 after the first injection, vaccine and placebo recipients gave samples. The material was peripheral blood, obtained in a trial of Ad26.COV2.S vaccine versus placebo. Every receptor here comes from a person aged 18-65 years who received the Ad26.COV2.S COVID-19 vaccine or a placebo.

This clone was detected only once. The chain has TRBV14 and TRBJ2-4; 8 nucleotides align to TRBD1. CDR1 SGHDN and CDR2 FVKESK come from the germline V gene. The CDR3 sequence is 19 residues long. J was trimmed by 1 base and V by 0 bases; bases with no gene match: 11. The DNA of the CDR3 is TGTGCCAGCAGCCAAGAACCTGGACAGGGCGAGGTTGCCAAAAACATTCAGTACTTC. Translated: CASSQEPGQGEVAKNIQYF.

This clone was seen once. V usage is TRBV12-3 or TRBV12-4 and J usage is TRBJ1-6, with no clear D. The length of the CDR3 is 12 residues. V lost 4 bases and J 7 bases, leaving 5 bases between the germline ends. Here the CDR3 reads CASSSLNSPLHF. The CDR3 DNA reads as TGTGCCAGCAGTTCACTCAATTCACCCCTCCACTTT.

CDR3 coding DNA: TGTGCCAGCAGCTCCACTAGGCGGGGGCGGGAGACCCAGTACTTC. The encoded protein is CASSSTRRGRETQYF. The chain uses TRBV13 and TRBJ2-5; D perhaps matches TRBD2 (7 bases). With 4 bases removed from V and 5 bases from J, the gap between germline ends came to 17 bases. This CDR3 has 15 amino acids. CDR1 and CDR2 from the germline V gene are PRHDT and FYEKMQ (reference sequence). The full variable domain, its missing parts supplied by reference TRBV13 and TRBJ2-5, is AAGVIQSPRHLIKEKRETATLKCYPIPRHDTVYWYQQGPGQDPQFLISFYEKMQSDKGSIPDRFSAQQFSDYHSELNMSSLELGDSALYFCASSSTRRGRETQYFGPGTRLLVL.

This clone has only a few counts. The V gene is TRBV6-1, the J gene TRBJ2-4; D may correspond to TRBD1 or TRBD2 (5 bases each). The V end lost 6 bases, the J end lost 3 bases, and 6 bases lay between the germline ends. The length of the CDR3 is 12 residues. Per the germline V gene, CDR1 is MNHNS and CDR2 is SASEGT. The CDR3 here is CASRGDKNIQYF. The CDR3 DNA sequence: TGTGCCAGCAGGGGGGACAAAAACATTCAGTACTTC.

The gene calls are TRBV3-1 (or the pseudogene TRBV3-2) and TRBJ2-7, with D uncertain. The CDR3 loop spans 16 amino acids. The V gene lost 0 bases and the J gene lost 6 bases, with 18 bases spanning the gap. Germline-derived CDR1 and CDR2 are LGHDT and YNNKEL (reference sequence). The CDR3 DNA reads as TGTGCCAGCAGCCAAGAGTTAACGCGAAGGGATAGCGAGCAGTACTTC. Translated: CASSQELTRRDSEQYF.

The CDR3 region has the DNA TGCGCCAGCAGCTCCAACCCCGCGGCCACTGAAGCTTTCTTT. Translating gives CASSSNPAATEAFF. The chain recombines TRBV5-1 with TRBJ1-1, with D unresolved. Germline V gene lookup returns CDR1 SGHRS and CDR2 YFSETQ. The CDR3 runs to 14 residues. V gave up 3 bases and J gave up 4 bases, with 13 bases separating them.

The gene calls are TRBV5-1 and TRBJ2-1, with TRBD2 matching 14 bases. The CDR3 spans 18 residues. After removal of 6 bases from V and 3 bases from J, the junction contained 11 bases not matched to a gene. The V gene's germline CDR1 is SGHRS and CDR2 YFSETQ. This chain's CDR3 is CASTLLGTSGSFYNEQFF. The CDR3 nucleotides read TGCGCCAGCACCCTACTGGGGACTAGCGGGAGTTTCTACAATGAGCAGTTCTTC.

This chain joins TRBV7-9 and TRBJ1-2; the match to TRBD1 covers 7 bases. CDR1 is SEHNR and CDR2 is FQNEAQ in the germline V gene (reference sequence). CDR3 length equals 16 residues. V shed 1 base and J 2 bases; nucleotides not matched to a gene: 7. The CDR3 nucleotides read TGTGCCAGCAGCTTAGAATTCCTAGGGGGCAACTATGGCTACACCTTC. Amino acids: CASSLEFLGGNYGYTF.

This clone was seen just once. In DNA form, the CDR3 reads TGTGCCAGCAGTTTAAACAGGTTGGGGGCTAGCTCCTACGAGCAGTACTTC. Translating it yields CASSLNRLGASSYEQYF. This chain connects TRBV28 to TRBJ2-7, with D perhaps TRBD1 (6 bases). The germline gives CDR1 MDHEN, CDR2 SYDVKM. V dropped 2 bases and J dropped 0 bases, with 17 bases sitting between them. CDR3 length equals 17 residues.

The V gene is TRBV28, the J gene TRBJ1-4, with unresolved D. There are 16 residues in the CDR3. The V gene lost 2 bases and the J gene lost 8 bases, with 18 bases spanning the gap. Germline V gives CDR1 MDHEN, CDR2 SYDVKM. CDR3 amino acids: CASSLEYPERGEKLFF. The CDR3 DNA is TGTGCCAGCAGTTTAGAGTACCCTGAAAGAGGCGAAAAACTGTTTTTT.

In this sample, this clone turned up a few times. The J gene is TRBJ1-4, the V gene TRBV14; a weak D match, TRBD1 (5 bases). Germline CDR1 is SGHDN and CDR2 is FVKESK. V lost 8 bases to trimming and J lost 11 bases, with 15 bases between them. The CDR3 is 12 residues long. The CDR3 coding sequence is TGTGCCAGCGGCGTTCGGGGCGGGAAACTGTTTTTT. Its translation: CASGVRGGKLFF.

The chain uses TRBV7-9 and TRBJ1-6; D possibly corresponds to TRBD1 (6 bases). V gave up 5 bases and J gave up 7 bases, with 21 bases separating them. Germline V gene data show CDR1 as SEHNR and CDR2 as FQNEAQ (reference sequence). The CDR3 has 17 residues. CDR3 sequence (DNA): TGTGCCAGCAGCCAAAAAGCAGGGGAGAACTCAAATTCACCCCTCCACTTT. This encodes CASSQKAGENSNSPLHF. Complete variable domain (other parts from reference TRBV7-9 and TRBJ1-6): DTGVSQNPRHKITKRGQNVTFRCDPISEHNRLYWYRQTLGQGPEFLTYFQNEAQLEKSRLLSDRFSAERPKGSFSTLEIQRTEQGDSAMYLCASSQKAGENSNSPLHFGNGTRLTVT.

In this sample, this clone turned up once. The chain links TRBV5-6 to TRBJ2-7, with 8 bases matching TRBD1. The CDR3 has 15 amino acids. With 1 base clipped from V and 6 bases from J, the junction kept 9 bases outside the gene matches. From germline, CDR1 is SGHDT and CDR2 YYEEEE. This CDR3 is CASSLPGQGFSEQYF. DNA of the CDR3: TGTGCCAGCAGCTTGCCAGGACAGGGATTTTCCGAGCAGTACTTC.

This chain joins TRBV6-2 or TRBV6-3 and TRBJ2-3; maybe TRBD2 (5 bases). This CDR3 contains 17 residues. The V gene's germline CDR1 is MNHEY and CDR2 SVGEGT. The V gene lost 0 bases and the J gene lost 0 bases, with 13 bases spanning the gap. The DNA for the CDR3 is TGTGCCAGCAGTTACTCAGCGGCGTCTCCTAGCACAGATACGCAGTATTTT. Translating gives CASSYSAASPSTDTQYF.

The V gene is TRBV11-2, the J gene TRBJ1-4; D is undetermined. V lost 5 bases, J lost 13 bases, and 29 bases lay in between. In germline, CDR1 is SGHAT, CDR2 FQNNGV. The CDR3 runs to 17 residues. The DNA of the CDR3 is TGTGCCAGCAGCCCGCGATTCGGTGGCATGGCGGGCCACGTACTGTTTTTT. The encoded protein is CASSPRFGGMAGHVLFF.

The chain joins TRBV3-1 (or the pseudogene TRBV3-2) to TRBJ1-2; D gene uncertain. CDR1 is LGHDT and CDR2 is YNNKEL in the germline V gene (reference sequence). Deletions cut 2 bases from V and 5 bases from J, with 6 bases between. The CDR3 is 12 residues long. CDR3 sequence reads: CASSQTGYGYTF. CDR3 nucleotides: TGTGCCAGCAGCCAAACCGGGTATGGCTACACCTTC.

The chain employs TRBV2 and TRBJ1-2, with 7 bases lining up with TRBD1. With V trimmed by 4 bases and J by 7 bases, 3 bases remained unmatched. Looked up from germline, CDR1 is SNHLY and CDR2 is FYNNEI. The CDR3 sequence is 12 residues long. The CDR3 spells CASSGQGFGYTF. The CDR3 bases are TGTGCCAGCAGTGGACAGGGTTTTGGCTACACCTTC.

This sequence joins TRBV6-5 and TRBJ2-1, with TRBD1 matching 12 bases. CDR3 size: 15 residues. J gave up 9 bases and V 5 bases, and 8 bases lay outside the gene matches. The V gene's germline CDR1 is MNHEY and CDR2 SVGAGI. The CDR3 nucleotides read TGTGCCAGCAGTACACCGGGACAGGGGGCCGGTGAGCAGTTCTTC. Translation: CASSTPGQGAGEQFF.